This T cell receptor beta chain derives from a study of response to subunit inactivated influenza vaccine. TCRdb reanalysed the RT-PCR reads using MiXCR and keeps one entry per CDR3 protein. The sample carries 500,000 to 600,000 distinct CDR3 sequences, around 13% recorded once. CDR1 and CDR2 (germline): SGHRS, YFSETQ. The CDR3 is 15 residues long. V was trimmed by 1 base and J by 2 bases, leaving 12 bases between them. This clonotype was seen repeatedly, ten times or more. Antigen unknown. Study results and caveats: Each seasonal influenza vaccination, the authors suggested, recruits few new T cells.

The rearrangement uses TRBV5-1 and TRBJ2-5; D perhaps matches TRBD1 (6 bases). The TCR was taken from a man in his fifties or sixties who received an inactivated influenza vaccine. The sample here was PBMCs from blood, taken 12 days after vaccination. CDR3 sequence (DNA): TGCGCCAGCAGCTTGATGGGGACACGTCAAGAGACCCAGTACTTC. Its protein is CASSLMGTRQETQYF.